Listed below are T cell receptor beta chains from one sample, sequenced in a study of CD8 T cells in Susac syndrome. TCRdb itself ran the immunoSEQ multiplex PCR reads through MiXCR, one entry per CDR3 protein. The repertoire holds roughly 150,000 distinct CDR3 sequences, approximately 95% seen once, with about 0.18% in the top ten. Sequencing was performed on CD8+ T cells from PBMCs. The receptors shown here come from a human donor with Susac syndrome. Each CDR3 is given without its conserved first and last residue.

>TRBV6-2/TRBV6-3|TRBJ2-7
ASSYLRTGTQGSYEQY
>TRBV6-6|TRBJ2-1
ASSLTYNEQF
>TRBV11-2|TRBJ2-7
ASSLNDRVGEQY
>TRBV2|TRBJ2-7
ASSEEGTGAILVWEQY
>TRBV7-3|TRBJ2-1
ASSSRTSGSDPQF
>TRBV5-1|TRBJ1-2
ASSLELRSYGYT
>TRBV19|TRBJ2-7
ASRRREDTYEQY
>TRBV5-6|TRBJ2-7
ASSYGSHGQY
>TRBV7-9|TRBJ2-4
ASSLVQGAKNIQY
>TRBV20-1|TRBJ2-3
SASWGTGVADTQY
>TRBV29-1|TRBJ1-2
SVEDSGGIRKGYT
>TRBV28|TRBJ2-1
ASSGSEQF
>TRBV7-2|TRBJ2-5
ASSLAGGVQETQY
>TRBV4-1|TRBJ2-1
ASSQGGGPNEQF
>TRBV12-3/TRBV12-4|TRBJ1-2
ASTSTGDYGYT
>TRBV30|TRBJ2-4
AWSVWTAKNIQY
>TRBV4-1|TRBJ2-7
ASSQTGYGRGQY
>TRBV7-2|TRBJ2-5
ASSPNPGEETQY
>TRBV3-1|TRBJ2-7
ASSQVLGDEQY
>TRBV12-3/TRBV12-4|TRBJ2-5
ASSPTSGETQY
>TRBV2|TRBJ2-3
ASSVFIAGSRTDTQY
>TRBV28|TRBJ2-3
ASSLGSRDTQY
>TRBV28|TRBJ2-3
ASTSTGGLADTQY
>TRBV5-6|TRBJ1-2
ASSLGRDIYGYT
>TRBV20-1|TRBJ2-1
SARGVPKRDYNEQF
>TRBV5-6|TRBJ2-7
ASSLGGTFYEQY
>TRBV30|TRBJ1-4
AWRGTGGHEKLF
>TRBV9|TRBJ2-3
ASSGTSGYSTDTQY
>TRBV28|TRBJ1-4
ASSTTGGEKLF
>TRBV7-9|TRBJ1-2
ASSQEGQGYYGYT
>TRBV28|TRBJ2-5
ASSPPGLAGAQY
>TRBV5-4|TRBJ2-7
ASSLPNRAEQY
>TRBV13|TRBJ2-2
ASKTGICTGELF
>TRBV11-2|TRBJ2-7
ASSPPLGLAGSYEQY
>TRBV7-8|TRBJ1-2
ASSGDRGREGYT
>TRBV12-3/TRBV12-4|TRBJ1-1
ASSFSSGTEAF
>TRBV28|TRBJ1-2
ASSLGGYT
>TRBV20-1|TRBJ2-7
SADPGLNYEQY
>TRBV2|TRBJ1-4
ASTRGTDEKLF
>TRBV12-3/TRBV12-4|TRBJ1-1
ASSLAAMNTEAF
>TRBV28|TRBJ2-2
ASSRGPNTGELF
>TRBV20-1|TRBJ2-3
SATAKTSGRVADTQY
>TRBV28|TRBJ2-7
ASSLSDNSYEQY
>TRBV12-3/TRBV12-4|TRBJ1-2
ASRGTYYGYT
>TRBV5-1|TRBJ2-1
ATHHQLAGVGAEQF
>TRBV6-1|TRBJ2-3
ASKGLAGTSSSTDTQY
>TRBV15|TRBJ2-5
ATSADLETQY
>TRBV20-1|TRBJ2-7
SATGTSGRRSSYEQY
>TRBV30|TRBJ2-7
AWSGGGQGGPYEQY
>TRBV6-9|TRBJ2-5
ASSRLETQY
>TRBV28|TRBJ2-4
ASSLQGLQNIQY
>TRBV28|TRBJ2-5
ASSSTGGKETQY
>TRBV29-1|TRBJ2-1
SAGVENRDNEQF
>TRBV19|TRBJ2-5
ASSIESGRKTQY
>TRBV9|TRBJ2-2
ASSTTGSWGSGELF
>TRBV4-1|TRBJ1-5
ASRQTGWHQPQH
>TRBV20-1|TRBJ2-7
SARDLQGNGEQY